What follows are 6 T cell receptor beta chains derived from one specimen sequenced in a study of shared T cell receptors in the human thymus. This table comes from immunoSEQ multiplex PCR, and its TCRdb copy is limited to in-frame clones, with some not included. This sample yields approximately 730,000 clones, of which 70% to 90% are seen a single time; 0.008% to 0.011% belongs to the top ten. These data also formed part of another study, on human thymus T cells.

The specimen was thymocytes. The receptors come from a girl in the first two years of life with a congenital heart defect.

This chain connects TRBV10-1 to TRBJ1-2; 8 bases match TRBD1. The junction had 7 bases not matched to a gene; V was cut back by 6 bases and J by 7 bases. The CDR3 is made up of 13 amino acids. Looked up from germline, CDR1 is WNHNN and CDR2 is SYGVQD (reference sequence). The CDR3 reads CASSMDRECGYTF. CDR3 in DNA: TGCGCCAGCAGCATGGACAGGGAGTGTGGCTACACCTTC.

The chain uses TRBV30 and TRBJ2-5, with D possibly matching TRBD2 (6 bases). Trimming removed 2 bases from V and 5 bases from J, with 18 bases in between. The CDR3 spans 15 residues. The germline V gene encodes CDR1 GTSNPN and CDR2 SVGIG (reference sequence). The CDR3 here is CAWSPRGNPGETQYF. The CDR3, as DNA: TGTGCCTGGAGTCCTCGGGGGAACCCGGGGGAGACCCAGTACTTC. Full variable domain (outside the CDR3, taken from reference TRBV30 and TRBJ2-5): SQTIHQWPATLVQPVGSPLSLECTVEGTSNPNLYWYRQAAGRGLQLLFYSVGIGQISSEVPQNLSASRPQDRQFILSSKKLLLSDSGFYLCAWSPRGNPGETQYFGPGTRLLVL.

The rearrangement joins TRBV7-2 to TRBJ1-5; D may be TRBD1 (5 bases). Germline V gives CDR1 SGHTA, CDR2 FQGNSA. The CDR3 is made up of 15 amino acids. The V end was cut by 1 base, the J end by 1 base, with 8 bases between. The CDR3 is CASSLGYRSNQPQHF. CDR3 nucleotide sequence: TGTGCCAGCAGCTTAGGCTACAGGAGCAATCAGCCCCAGCATTTT.

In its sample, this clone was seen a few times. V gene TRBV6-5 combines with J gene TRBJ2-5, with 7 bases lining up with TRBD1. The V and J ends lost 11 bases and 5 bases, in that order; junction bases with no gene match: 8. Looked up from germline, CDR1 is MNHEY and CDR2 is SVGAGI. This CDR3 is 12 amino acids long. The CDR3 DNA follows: TGTGCCTCAATAGGGGGCTCGGAGACCCAGTACTTC. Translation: CASIGGSETQYF.

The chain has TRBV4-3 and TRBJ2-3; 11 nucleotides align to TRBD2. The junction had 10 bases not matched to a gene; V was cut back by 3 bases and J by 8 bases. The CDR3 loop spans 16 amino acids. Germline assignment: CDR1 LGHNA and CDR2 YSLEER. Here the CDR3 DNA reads TGCGCCAGCAGCCATAAATATAGCGGGGGGGCCTGTACGCAGTATTTT. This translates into CASSHKYSGGACTQYF.

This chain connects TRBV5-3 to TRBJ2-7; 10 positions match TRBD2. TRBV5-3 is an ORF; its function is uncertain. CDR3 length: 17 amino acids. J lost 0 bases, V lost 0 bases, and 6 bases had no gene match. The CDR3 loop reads CARSLVGLAQSSYEQYF. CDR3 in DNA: TGTGCCAGAAGCTTGGTGGGACTAGCGCAAAGCTCCTACGAGCAGTACTTC.